This TCR beta chain emerged from a study of radiotherapy plus CTLA-4 blockade in lung cancer. Background on the study: Among all patients, 18% showed objective responses, while about 30% had disease control. Study-wide findings and caveats: According to reports, early shifts in blood T cell clones, alongside interferon-beta, forecast response most accurately. Some TCR clones had been derived from tumors. These clones expanded in peripheral blood after radiotherapy plus ipilimumab.

V lost 0 bases to trimming and J lost 5 bases, with 8 bases between them. Germline assignment: CDR1 ENHRY and CDR2 SYGVKD. The CDR3 is made up of 14 amino acids. Clones were sequenced by immunoSEQ multiplex PCR, and TCRdb holds only the in-frame ones, with some missing. The table lists approximately 98,000 clones, roughly four fifths of them singletons. As for this clone: What it binds is unknown.

Patients in the study, people with chemo-refractory metastatic non-small-cell lung cancer, received focal radiation plus ipilimumab CTLA-4 blockade. The starting material was peripheral blood, obtained from a patient treated with radiotherapy plus ipilimumab. The TCR comes from a human donor with non-small cell lung cancer who had a partial response to radiotherapy plus ipilimumab. The chain has TRBV10-3 and TRBJ1-5; perhaps TRBD1 as D (6 bases). This chain's CDR3 is CAISESAGDQPQHF. CDR3 nucleotide sequence: TGTGCCATCAGTGAGTCGGCAGGGGATCAGCCCCAGCATTTT.